Following are 20 T cell receptor beta chains from one sample sequenced in a study of blood T cell repertoires in COVID-19. Using immunoSEQ multiplex PCR, the repertoire was profiled, and TCRdb retains in-frame clones only, with some absent. This table has about 160,000 clones, approximately 82% appearing once. Sequenced material: peripheral blood. Receptors were obtained from a woman between 40 and 50 years old with COVID-19, enrolled during active disease.

The CDR3 DNA reads as TGTGCCAGCGGGGGCAGACCCAATCAGCCCCAGCATTTT. It specifies CASGGRPNQPQHF. The V and J genes are TRBV6-5 and TRBJ1-5, with D tentatively TRBD1 (6 bases). The V end lost 8 bases, the J end lost 3 bases, and 11 bases lay between the germline ends. CDR3 size: 13 residues. CDR1 MNHEY and CDR2 SVGAGI come from the germline V gene.

The genes are TRBV24-1 and TRBJ2-1; 7 nucleotides match TRBD2. CDR1 and CDR2 from the germline V gene are KGHDR and SFDVKD. This CDR3 has 14 amino acids. Losses at the gene ends were 9 bases for V and 3 bases for J; bases not matched to a gene: 7. This CDR3 reads CATRSGTNYNEQFF. The CDR3, as DNA: TGTGCCACCCGCTCCGGGACTAACTACAATGAGCAGTTCTTC.

The J gene is TRBJ1-6, the V gene TRBV30; 10 bases align to TRBD1. Germline loops: CDR1 GTSNPN, CDR2 SVGIG (reference sequence). The CDR3 spans 13 residues. V lost 3 bases to trimming and J lost 10 bases; unmatched junction nucleotides: 3. The CDR3 region has the DNA TGTGCCTGGAGGGGGACAGGGGACTCACCCCTCCACTTT. Translating it yields CAWRGTGDSPLHF.

The rearrangement joins TRBV2 to TRBJ2-5, with 13 bases aligning to TRBD2. In germline, CDR1 is SNHLY, CDR2 FYNNEI. V lost 6 bases, J lost 5 bases, and 6 bases stayed unmatched. CDR3 length equals 15 residues. The CDR3, as DNA: TGTGCCAGCAGCGTAGAGGGACTAGCGGGGGAGACCCAGTACTTC. Translated, it gives CASSVEGLAGETQYF.

The gene calls are TRBV28 and TRBJ2-7; D might be TRBD1 (6 bases). This CDR3 contains 14 residues. Germline V CDR1 and CDR2: MDHEN, SYDVKM. V shed 7 bases and J shed 0 bases, with 13 bases lying between them. The CDR3 here is CASTSGANSYEQYF. The CDR3 region has the DNA TGTGCCAGCACTTCAGGGGCCAACTCCTACGAGCAGTACTTC.

V gene TRBV5-1 combines with J gene TRBJ1-1; D is unresolved. Per germline, CDR1 SGHRS and CDR2 YFSETQ. This CDR3 has 13 residues. V gave up 5 bases and J gave up 4 bases, with 12 bases separating them. In nucleotides, the CDR3 is TGCGCCAGCAGTCGTGAGTTAACCACTGAAGCTTTCTTT. It codes for CASSRELTTEAFF.

This rearrangement joins TRBV6-5 to TRBJ1-4; weak D call: TRBD1 (5 bases). The germline gives CDR1 MNHEY, CDR2 SVGAGI. The CDR3 runs 15 residues. The V end lost 0 bases, the J end lost 5 bases, and 10 bases lay between the germline ends. Here the CDR3 DNA reads TGTGCCAGCAGTTACTCCCAGGGCGTAAATGAAAAACTGTTTTTT. Translation: CASSYSQGVNEKLFF.

The chain uses TRBV3-1 (or the pseudogene TRBV3-2) and TRBJ1-4; 9 nucleotides align to TRBD1. The CDR3 has 14 amino acids. Germline values: CDR1 LGHDT, CDR2 YNNKEL (reference sequence). V lost 6 bases to trimming and J lost 8 bases; unmatched junction nucleotides: 7. The CDR3: CASSPGQGREKLFF. The DNA of the CDR3 is TGTGCCAGCAGTCCGGGACAGGGTCGGGAAAAACTGTTTTTT.

The chain links TRBV7-3 to TRBJ2-3; D may be TRBD1 (6 bases). Trimming shortened V by 5 bases and J by 5 bases, and 14 bases separated the two germline ends. The germline V gene has CDR1 SGHTA and CDR2 FQGTGA. CDR3 size: 14 residues. The CDR3 sequence: CASSPTGSVDTQYF. CDR3 in DNA: TGTGCCAGCAGCCCCACAGGGTCGGTAGATACGCAGTATTTT.

This clone was detected only a few times. This sequence joins TRBV28 and TRBJ1-2; D is unclear. Trimming removed 6 bases from V and 3 bases from J, with 11 bases in between. The V gene's germline CDR1 is MDHEN and CDR2 SYDVKM. This CDR3 region has 13 residues. CDR3 nucleotides: TGTGCCAGCAGCATACAGAGAGACTATGGCTACACCTTC. This codes for CASSIQRDYGYTF.

The chain employs TRBV2 and TRBJ1-2; TRBD1 might be the D (5 bases). The CDR3 loop spans 13 amino acids. V was shortened by 1 base and J by 5 bases, with 8 bases between the two germline ends. The germline V gene encodes CDR1 SNHLY and CDR2 FYNNEI. CDR3 sequence (DNA): TGTGCCAGCAGTGAAGGACAGTTGTATGGCTACACCTTC. This encodes CASSEGQLYGYTF.

The chain combines TRBV7-8 with TRBJ2-1, with 9 bases matching TRBD2. The V gene's germline CDR1 is SGHVS and CDR2 FQNEAQ. V shed 1 base and J 2 bases; nucleotides not matched to a gene: 15. The CDR3 loop spans 20 amino acids. The CDR3 loop reads CASSLGLLGGGVVTYNEQFF. DNA of the CDR3: TGTGCCAGCAGCTTAGGGCTTCTGGGCGGGGGGGTTGTGACCTACAATGAGCAGTTCTTC.

The chain couples TRBV4-2 to TRBJ2-7, with 7 bases aligning to TRBD1. Germline loops: CDR1 LGHNA, CDR2 YNFKEQ. This CDR3 has 13 residues. Losses at the gene ends were 4 bases for V and 4 bases for J; bases not matched to a gene: 4. The CDR3 spells CASSLRRGYEQYF. The CDR3 coding sequence is TGTGCCAGCAGCCTCCGCAGGGGGTACGAGCAGTACTTC.

The chain couples TRBV28 to TRBJ2-7; no firm D call. This CDR3 has 14 amino acids. The germline V gene has CDR1 MDHEN and CDR2 SYDVKM. The V and J ends lost 8 bases and 0 bases respectively, with 14 bases between them. CDR3 nucleotides: TGTGCCAGCGGGCTGCCTTTGGGCTCCTACGAGCAGTACTTC. Protein product: CASGLPLGSYEQYF.

The rearrangement uses TRBV5-1 and TRBJ2-7; 7 bases fit TRBD2. This CDR3 is 14 amino acids long. Germline assignment: CDR1 SGHRS and CDR2 YFSETQ. J gave up 5 bases and V 0 bases, and 5 bases lay outside the gene matches. The DNA for the CDR3 is TGCGCCAGCAGCTTGGGGGGGGGTGGGAACGAGCAGTACTTC. This encodes CASSLGGGGNEQYF.

V gene TRBV28 combines with J gene TRBJ2-7, with 11 bases lining up with TRBD1. This CDR3 is built from 14 residues. J gave up 3 bases and V 3 bases, and 1 base lay outside the gene matches. Germline CDR1 is MDHEN and CDR2 is SYDVKM. The CDR3 spells CASSFGTGGYEQYF. The CDR3 nucleotides are TGTGCCAGCAGTTTCGGGACAGGGGGCTACGAGCAGTACTTC.

The genes are TRBV6-1 and TRBJ2-1, with 9 bases lining up with TRBD1. Germline-derived CDR1 and CDR2 are MNHNS and SASEGT. This CDR3 has 15 residues. With V trimmed by 3 bases and J by 8 bases, 8 bases remained unmatched. CDR3 sequence: CASSDRDRVLYEQFF. The CDR3 DNA reads TGTGCCAGCAGTGACCGGGACAGGGTTCTCTATGAGCAGTTCTTC.

This clone appeared a single time. The genes are TRBV3-1 (or the pseudogene TRBV3-2) and TRBJ2-5; D is perhaps TRBD1 (5 bases). The CDR3 spans 15 residues. The V end was cut by 0 bases, the J end by 5 bases, with 13 bases between. CDR1 and CDR2 from the germline V gene are LGHDT and YNNKEL (reference sequence). The CDR3 here is CASSQESPGLETQYF. CDR3 nucleotides: TGTGCCAGCAGCCAAGAATCTCCAGGGTTGGAGACCCAGTACTTC.

This chain joins TRBV29-1 and TRBJ2-2; 8 bases agree with TRBD1. This CDR3 has 14 amino acids. The trim removed 6 bases at V and 4 bases at J, leaving 7 bases unmatched. Germline values: CDR1 SQVTM, CDR2 ANQGSEA. The CDR3 coding sequence is TGCAGCGTGACAGGGGTCATCGGCACCGGGGAGCTGTTTTTT. Translated: CSVTGVIGTGELFF.

The V gene is TRBV30, the J gene TRBJ2-5; D call uncertain. Between the trimmed V and J ends, which lost 5 bases and 5 bases, there was a span of 12 bases. The CDR3 has 12 amino acids. Germline-derived CDR1 and CDR2 are GTSNPN and SVGIG (reference sequence). The CDR3 DNA sequence: TGTGCCTGGCTAATTTCCAGGGAGACCCAGTACTTC. Translating it yields CAWLISRETQYF. Full variable domain (rest looked up from reference TRBV30 and TRBJ2-5): SQTIHQWPATLVQPVGSPLSLECTVEGTSNPNLYWYRQAAGRGLQLLFYSVGIGQISSEVPQNLSASRPQDRQFILSSKKLLLSDSGFYLCAWLISRETQYFGPGTRLLVL.